These T cell receptor beta chains were read from a single sample in a study of response to subunit inactivated influenza vaccine. TCRdb used MiXCR to reprocess the RT-PCR reads, holding one entry per CDR3 protein. The profile shows around 530,000 distinct CDR3 sequences, about 10% of them singletons. The sequencing used PBMCs from blood, collected on the day of vaccination. These receptors were taken from a man in his fifties or sixties who received an inactivated influenza vaccine. CDR3s include the opening cysteine and the closing phenylalanine or tryptophan. Each record gives: clone size, J gene, D gene, V gene, CDR3 protein, CDR3 DNA. D genes are given only for firm matches. Rows give clone size only sometimes, using once, few, many, or a class for an expanded clone.

size: few
J: TRBJ2-1
D: TRBD2
V: TRBV5-1
CDR3: CASSGISGTNEQFF
DNA: TGCGCCAGCAGCGGGATAAGCGGGACCAATGAGCAGTTCTTC

size: few
J: TRBJ2-3
D: TRBD2
V: TRBV7-8
CDR3: CASSIRGGTVSTDTQYF
DNA: TGTGCCAGCTCGATCCGCGGGGGAACGGTTAGCACAGATACGCAGTATTTT

size: -
J: TRBJ1-1
D: -
V: TRBV12-3/TRBV12-4
CDR3: CASSFSKLNTEAFF
DNA: TGTGCCAGCAGTTTCTCAAAATTGAACACTGAAGCTTTCTTT

size: few
J: TRBJ2-7
D: -
V: TRBV9
CDR3: CASSATSPSYEQYF
DNA: TGTGCCAGCAGCGCAACCTCTCCGTCCTACGAGCAGTACTTC

size: few
J: TRBJ1-1
D: -
V: TRBV20-1
CDR3: CSAHRLDGGNTEAFF
DNA: TGCAGTGCCCACCGGCTTGACGGCGGGAACACTGAAGCTTTCTTT

size: many
J: TRBJ2-7
D: TRBD2
V: TRBV6-1
CDR3: CASKPPTGGPYEQYF
DNA: TGTGCCAGCAAACCCCCGACGGGAGGGCCCTACGAGCAGTACTTC

size: many
J: TRBJ2-1
D: -
V: TRBV5-6
CDR3: CASSLSEIRRYNEQFF
DNA: TGTGCCAGCAGCTTATCAGAAATCAGGAGGTACAATGAGCAGTTCTTC

size: -
J: TRBJ2-5
D: -
V: TRBV20-1
CDR3: CSARNRDYQETQYF
DNA: TGCAGTGCTAGAAACCGGGACTACCAAGAGACCCAGTACTTC

size: -
J: TRBJ2-7
D: -
V: TRBV29-1
CDR3: CSVESPNGRWQYF
DNA: TGCAGCGTTGAAAGTCCGAACGGAAGGTGGCAGTACTTC

size: many
J: TRBJ1-6
D: TRBD1
V: TRBV5-1
CDR3: CASRPPGTDNSPLHF
DNA: TGCGCCAGCAGGCCTCCCGGGACAGATAATTCACCCCTCCACTTT

size: many
J: TRBJ2-5
D: TRBD1
V: TRBV5-6
CDR3: CASSFLGTGGATQYF
DNA: TGTGCCAGCAGCTTTCTAGGGACAGGGGGGGCGACCCAGTACTTC

size: few
J: TRBJ2-1
D: -
V: TRBV7-2
CDR3: CASSFRGGQPYNEQFF
DNA: TGTGCCAGCAGCTTCCGGGGGGGACAGCCTTACAATGAGCAGTTCTTC

size: many
J: TRBJ2-7
D: TRBD2
V: TRBV20-1
CDR3: CSATGLAGGERSYEQYF
DNA: TGCAGTGCTACTGGACTAGCGGGAGGGGAAAGGTCCTACGAGCAGTACTTC

size: -
J: TRBJ1-2
D: -
V: TRBV5-1
CDR3: CASTLFGENYGYTF
DNA: TGCGCCAGCACCCTTTTTGGGGAGAACTATGGCTACACCTTC

size: many
J: TRBJ2-5
D: -
V: TRBV29-1
CDR3: CSAGQETQYF
DNA: TGCAGCGCAGGGCAAGAGACCCAGTACTTC

size: -
J: TRBJ2-1
D: -
V: TRBV28
CDR3: CASRIGGAYNEQFF
DNA: TGTGCCAGCAGAATAGGCGGGGCCTACAATGAGCAGTTCTTC

size: once
J: TRBJ2-1
D: TRBD2
V: TRBV27
CDR3: CASTWTRNYNEQFF
DNA: TGTGCCAGCACCTGGACTAGAAACTACAATGAGCAGTTCTTC

size: many
J: TRBJ1-3
D: -
V: TRBV3-1
CDR3: CASSQDRGTGNTIYF
DNA: TGTGCCAGCAGCCAAGACAGGGGTACTGGAAACACCATATATTTT

size: -
J: TRBJ2-4
D: TRBD2
V: TRBV7-9
CDR3: CASSLPGPAGGRYIQYF
DNA: TGTGCCAGCAGCTTACCAGGACCAGCGGGGGGGCGTTACATTCAGTACTTC

size: -
J: TRBJ2-2
D: -
V: TRBV6-6
CDR3: CASWTWGTGELFF
DNA: TGTGCCAGCTGGACTTGGGGTACCGGGGAGCTGTTTTTT

size: few
J: TRBJ2-6
D: -
V: TRBV10-3
CDR3: CAISTPMKGANVLTF
DNA: TGTGCCATCAGTACACCGATGAAGGGGGCCAACGTCCTGACTTTC

size: -
J: TRBJ2-1
D: -
V: TRBV7-2
CDR3: CASSPKQWGRLVWFF
DNA: TGTGCCAGCAGCCCCAAACAATGGGGCAGGCTGGTATGGTTCTTC

size: -
J: TRBJ2-3
D: -
V: TRBV7-2
CDR3: CASSLNPVGSTDTKYF
DNA: TGTGCCAGCAGCTTAAACCCAGTGGGTAGCACAGATACGAAGTATTTT

size: many
J: TRBJ1-5
D: -
V: TRBV29-1
CDR3: CSVAAGGNGNQPQHF
DNA: TGCAGCGTTGCGGCCGGGGGGAATGGCAATCAGCCCCAGCATTTT

size: -
J: TRBJ2-3
D: TRBD2
V: TRBV13
CDR3: CASRGRTSGGSTDTQYF
DNA: TGTGCCAGCAGGGGACGGACTAGCGGGGGGAGCACAGATACGCAGTATTTT

size: -
J: TRBJ2-5
D: TRBD1
V: TRBV20-1
CDR3: CSAEGQVVSKTQYF
DNA: TGCAGTGCTGAAGGACAGGTAGTATCGAAGACCCAGTACTTC